This entry describes one T cell receptor (beta chain). The source of the sample is a study of blood T cell repertoires in COVID-19. The table came from immunoSEQ multiplex PCR; TCRdb's copy has only in-frame clones and leaves some out. Here the sample spans around 250,000 clones, over 75% being singletons. The CDR3 spans 14 residues. Trimming removed 0 bases from V and 4 bases from J, with 10 bases in between. Germline assignment: CDR1 SGHRS and CDR2 YFSETQ. Recruitment covered some 25 US areas and drew participants whose ages spanned about 18 to 100 years. What the recovered Cohort 3 donors had was two negative PCRs, clearance, or symptom resolution.

The clonotype comes from a man younger than 30 who had recovered from COVID-19. The chain combines TRBV5-1 with TRBJ2-5; D is unclear. The material sequenced was PBMCs or T cells enriched from blood (not recorded which). The CDR3 is CASSLVRRGETQYF. CDR3 nucleotide sequence: TGCGCCAGCAGCTTGGTTCGGAGAGGAGAGACCCAGTACTTC. The full variable domain, its missing parts supplied by reference TRBV5-1 and TRBJ2-5, is KAGVTQTPRYLIKTRGQQVTLSCSPISGHRSVSWYQQTPGQGLQFLFEYFSETQRNKGNFPGRFSGRQFSNSRSEMNVSTLELGDSALYLCASSLVRRGETQYFGPGTRLLVL.